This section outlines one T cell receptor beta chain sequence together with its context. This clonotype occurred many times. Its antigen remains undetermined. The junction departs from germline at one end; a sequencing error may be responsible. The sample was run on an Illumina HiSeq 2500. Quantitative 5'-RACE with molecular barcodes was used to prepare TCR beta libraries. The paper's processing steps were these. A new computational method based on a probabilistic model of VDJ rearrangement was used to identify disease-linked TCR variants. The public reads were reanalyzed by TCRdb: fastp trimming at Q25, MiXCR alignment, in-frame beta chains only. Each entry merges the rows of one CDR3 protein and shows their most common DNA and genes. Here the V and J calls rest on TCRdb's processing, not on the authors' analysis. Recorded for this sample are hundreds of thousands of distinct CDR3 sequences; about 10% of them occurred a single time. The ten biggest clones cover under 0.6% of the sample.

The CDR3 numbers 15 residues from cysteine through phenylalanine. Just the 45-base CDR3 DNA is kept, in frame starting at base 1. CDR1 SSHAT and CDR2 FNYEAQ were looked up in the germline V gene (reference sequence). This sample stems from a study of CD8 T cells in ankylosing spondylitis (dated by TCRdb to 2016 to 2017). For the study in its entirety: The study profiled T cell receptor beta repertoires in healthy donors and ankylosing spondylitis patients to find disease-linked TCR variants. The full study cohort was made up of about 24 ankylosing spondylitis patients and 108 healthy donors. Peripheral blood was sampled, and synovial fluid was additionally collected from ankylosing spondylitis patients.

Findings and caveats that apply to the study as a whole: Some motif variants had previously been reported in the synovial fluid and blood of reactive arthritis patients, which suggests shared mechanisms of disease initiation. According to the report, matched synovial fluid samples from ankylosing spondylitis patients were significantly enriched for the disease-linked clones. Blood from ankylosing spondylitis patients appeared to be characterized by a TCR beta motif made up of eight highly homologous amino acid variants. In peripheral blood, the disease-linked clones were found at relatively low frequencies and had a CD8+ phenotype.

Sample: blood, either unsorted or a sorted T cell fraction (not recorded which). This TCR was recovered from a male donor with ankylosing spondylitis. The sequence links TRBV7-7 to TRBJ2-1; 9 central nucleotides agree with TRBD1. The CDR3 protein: CASSPGTGLYNEQFF. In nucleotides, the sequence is TGTGCTAGCAGTCCCGGGACAGGGCTCTACAATGAGCAGTTCTTC.